These T cell receptor beta chains were read from a single sample in a study of control samples from healthy donors and cancer patients. Some clones are missing from TCRdb's copy, which holds only in-frame ones; the method was immunoSEQ multiplex PCR. The data show 120,000 or so clones, 80% to 90% seen once. Sequencing was carried out using blood. The receptor set was obtained from a man aged 35-49 years in good health. Both conserved end residues are trimmed from each CDR3. Each record gives: J gene, V gene, CDR3 protein.

>TRBJ2-7|TRBV5-6
ASSWTSGTYEQY
>TRBJ2-7|TRBV29-1
SVGTGGPYEQY
>TRBJ2-7|TRBV7-2
ASSSERGGSYEQY
>TRBJ2-5|TRBV4-3
ASSQDASASRGSQY
>TRBJ1-2|TRBV18
ASSPNRPGQGSYT
>TRBJ1-4|TRBV15
ATSVKGALREKLF
>TRBJ2-2|TRBV4-3
ASSARVSRTGELF
>TRBJ1-2|TRBV21-1
ASSKGFDRGVYGYT
>TRBJ1-5|TRBV7-9
ASSLMYDQPQH
>TRBJ2-4|TRBV11-2
ASSLRKNIQY
>TRBJ1-4|TRBV18
ASSQGITGGATNEKLF
>TRBJ2-2|TRBV7-9
APTGQMNTGELF
>TRBJ1-5|TRBV29-1
SVEPTGGQPQH
>TRBJ2-2|TRBV3-1/TRBV3-2
ASSQEFGGMGGELF
>TRBJ2-3|TRBV9
ASSVAGGGTSGGAKVTQY
>TRBJ2-5|TRBV6-5
ASSKGDRRETQY
>TRBJ1-1|TRBV5-6
ASSRQGARTQLWAF
>TRBJ1-2|TRBV19
ASSPIQGNYGYT
>TRBJ1-1|TRBV6-1
ASSDKTLRNTEAF
>TRBJ2-1|TRBV15
ATSRGLAGGSSYNEQF
>TRBJ1-4|TRBV19
ASSIIFGGGEKLF
>TRBJ1-1|TRBV9
ASSSRRDTEAF
>TRBJ2-6|TRBV20-1
SASLLHRGWYSGANVLT
>TRBJ2-7|TRBV7-2
ASRSALDRVGEQY
>TRBJ1-1|TRBV6-5
ASSTLDSFNTEAF
>TRBJ1-1|TRBV12-5
ASGKAGRMNTEAF
>TRBJ1-2|TRBV7-9
ASSYRQYDGYT
>TRBJ2-1|TRBV6-5
ASSSSGGGFSNEQF
>TRBJ2-1|TRBV10-3
AISVLANEQF
>TRBJ2-5|TRBV9
ASSVDSGEAPRETQY
>TRBJ1-1|TRBV18
ASSRSPHPEAF
>TRBJ2-7|TRBV18
ASSPGWGQKGEQY
>TRBJ2-2|TRBV9
ASSPFGYNTGELF
>TRBJ1-4|TRBV28
ASMGQGTSNEKLF
>TRBJ1-2|TRBV9
ASGSGQGQGGYT
>TRBJ1-2|TRBV11-2
ASSLVQGNGYT
>TRBJ1-4|TRBV9
ASSARASGREKLF
>TRBJ1-2|TRBV7-2
ASSLVPGRGGYT
>TRBJ1-5|TRBV6-5
ASSPRRGGNQPQH
>TRBJ2-7|TRBV6-5
ASLEGTGNYEQY
>TRBJ1-6|TRBV5-8
ASSINKGLSSYNSPLH
>TRBJ1-4|TRBV10-1
ASRMGPNEKLF
>TRBJ2-5|TRBV25-1
ASSPLGSMGETQY
>TRBJ1-1|TRBV6-5
ASRSSGWYAEAF
>TRBJ1-2|TRBV7-8
ASSLVVGGSYGYT
>TRBJ2-1|TRBV4-3
ASSQGGRGKEQF
>TRBJ1-4|TRBV11-2
ASSFWTGSNEKLF
>TRBJ2-5|TRBV5-1
ASSLDTRLTQY
>TRBJ1-3|TRBV9
ASSVAGRGVIY
>TRBJ1-4|TRBV10-3
AISDPGGNEKLF
>TRBJ1-5|TRBV30
AWAKLGPTGTSNQPQH
>TRBJ1-1|TRBV6-1
ASRNRGDTEAF
>TRBJ2-3|TRBV21-1
ASSSTSGSSTDTQY
>TRBJ1-3|TRBV19
ASANRGGNTIY
>TRBJ2-7|TRBV4-1
ASSQVGGLPYEQY
>TRBJ1-6|TRBV30
AWSTQSFSPLH
>TRBJ2-1|TRBV30
AWSPQFPGQGKNEQF
>TRBJ1-5|TRBV12-3/TRBV12-4
ASSLDRNQPQH
>TRBJ2-5|TRBV5-1
ASSMGLAGGYQETQY